This TCR beta chain was observed in a study of blood T cell repertoires in COVID-19 (dated by TCRdb to 2020 to 2021). Regarding the complete study: The collaborator samples originated in the United States, Italy and Spain and spanned the acute and convalescent phases of COVID-19. The prospective study material was composed of cDNA or gDNA derived from T cells, B-cell-depleted T cells, or PBMCs. Samples were obtained from the ongoing ImmuneRACE study (first 160 participants) and from 1,200 or so subjects provided by 6 global collaborators. Subjects who had been exposed to COVID-19, were actively infected with it, or had recovered from it provided the deeply sampled blood TCRbeta repertoires that made up the dataset. Sample metadata almost always included a de-identified subject ID, COVID-19 status, age in years and sex. Where available, HLA class I and class II types were taken from metadata supplied by the sample provider and were not determined by assay-based typing. The repertoires were released in a freely available public database meant as a resource for research on the immune response to SARS-CoV-2.

Turning to this clone: The specificity of this receptor is unknown. Qualities for individual bases were not recorded, and no much larger clone is one base off.

CDR1 SEHNR and CDR2 FQNEAQ were looked up in the germline V gene (reference sequence). From its cysteine to its phenylalanine, the CDR3 spans 20 amino acids. The read is trimmed to its CDR3 DNA, 60 bases read in frame from base 1. Compared with germline, V lacks 5 bases and J lacks 3 bases; bases without a gene match: 22. TCRbeta CDR3 regions were amplified from genomic DNA by means of the immunoSEQ Assay, a bias-controlled multiplex PCR. In the original analysis: The number of nucleated cells in each sample was estimated by amplification of reference gene primers within the assay. Sequence reads were collapsed and filtered to measure the absolute abundance of every unique TCRbeta CDR3 rearrangement. For each sample, productive Simpson clonality was calculated as the square root of Simpson's diversity index over productive rearrangements. In TCRdb, the immuneACCESS table is reduced to in-frame sequences with V and J assigned. These tables do not hold every clone; where another copy was compared, an unresolved V gene accounts for under half, and the others remain unexplained. D and trimming come from the DNA, and the V and J calls and clone size come from that table. The table for this sample lists approximately 260,000 clones; approximately 89% of them were counted only once. In total, the top ten clones hold 3.5% to 5.5% of the sample.

Another Seattle source contributed samples from volunteer blood donors who had recovered from COVID-19. Whole blood was collected in K2EDTA tubes by collaborating institutions according to the institutions' own protocols. For TCRbeta analysis, collaborators shipped samples in one of three forms: frozen whole blood, isolated PBMCs, or DNA extracted from either of those sample types. Study-wide conclusions, independent of this receptor: Clinical and demographic metadata were provided uncurated, with the amount varying by source and participant.

The chain joins TRBV7-9 to TRBJ2-4; 7 of the junction bases match TRBD2. This clonotype was sampled from a woman between 35 and 50 years old who had recovered from COVID-19. Material: peripheral blood. In nucleotides, the sequence is TGTGCCAGCAGCCGGGAACAAGCGGGGCCAGCCCCGGGAGGCAAAAACATTCAGTACTTC. Its amino acids are CASSREQAGPAPGGKNIQYF.